Below, one TCR beta chain is given with its context. Antigen specificity is unknown. One junction end does not reproduce the germline sequence, and a read error may be involved. Germline lookup yields CDR1 SGHDT and CDR2 YYEEEE. The CDR3 is 13 residues long. Libraries were prepared by immunoSEQ multiplex PCR; TCRdb keeps only in-frame clonotypes and omits some of them. The sample holds around 31,000 clones; roughly 75% are singletons and the top ten take around 11%. The sample comes from a study of a mutant IDH1 vaccine in newly diagnosed glioma. For the study at large: Treated patients showed a male proportion of roughly 62%, a female proportion of approximately 40%, and a mean age of 40.4 years. Earlier treatment was radiotherapy, temozolomide, or both, with most getting both.

The time point: week 35, safety follow-up. Each dose delivered 300 ug of mutant IDH1 20-mer peptide subcutaneously with imiquimod. At weeks 1, 3, 5, 7, 11, 15, 19 and 23, patients received a vaccination, eight in all. This chain joins TRBV5-6 and TRBJ2-7; D gene uncertain. The TCR comes from a woman in her thirties or forties with glioma. Specimen: PBMCs, collected from a glioma patient whose treatment included an IDH1 peptide vaccine. The CDR3 is CASRSDDPPVVDF. The CDR3 region has the DNA TGTGCCAGCAGGTCAGATGACCCCCCTGTGGTAGACTTC.